This is a list of T cell receptor beta chains from one sample in a study of blood T cells in healthy people across ages. From the 5' RACE reads, TCRdb called clonotypes with MiXCR, one entry per CDR3 protein. The table shows 1.5 million to 2 million distinct CDR3 sequences, with about two fifths occurring only once. The sequenced sample consisted of blood. These receptors all stem from a human donor in good health. The CDR3 runs from the conserved cysteine through the conserved F or W. The D gene is left open where the match is weak. The size of a clone is reported for some rows only, either as once, few or many, or as a class for expanded clones.

cdr3_aa: CSVALVGNTEAFF
cdr3_nt: TGCAGCGTCGCTCTCGTGGGGAACACTGAAGCTTTCTTT
clone_size: few
d_call: NA
j_call: TRBJ1-1
v_call: TRBV29-1

cdr3_aa: CASSLSGTAGYTF
cdr3_nt: TGTGCCAGCAGTTTATCCGGGACGGCTGGCTACACCTTC
clone_size: NA
d_call: NA
j_call: TRBJ1-2
v_call: TRBV27

cdr3_aa: CASSFRYNEQFF
cdr3_nt: TGCGCCAGCAGCTTTCGTTACAATGAGCAGTTCTTC
clone_size: many
d_call: NA
j_call: TRBJ2-1
v_call: TRBV5-1

cdr3_aa: CSARDPRNTEAFF
cdr3_nt: TGCAGTGCTAGAGATCCGAGGAACACTGAAGCTTTCTTT
clone_size: NA
d_call: NA
j_call: TRBJ1-1
v_call: TRBV20-1

cdr3_aa: CASSSGGRAYEQYF
cdr3_nt: TGTGCCAGCAGTTCCGGCGGCAGGGCCTACGAGCAGTACTTC
clone_size: few
d_call: NA
j_call: TRBJ2-7
v_call: TRBV27

cdr3_aa: CASSLNHRNNSPLHF
cdr3_nt: TGTGCCAGCAGCTTAAACCACCGCAATAATTCACCCCTCCACTTT
clone_size: few
d_call: NA
j_call: TRBJ1-6
v_call: TRBV7-3

cdr3_aa: CASSFGGLAGRQYF
cdr3_nt: TGTGCCAGCAGCTTTGGGGGACTAGCTGGAAGGCAGTACTTC
clone_size: NA
d_call: TRBD2
j_call: TRBJ2-7
v_call: TRBV7-2

cdr3_aa: CASSLDGGSSNTEAFF
cdr3_nt: TGCGCCAGCAGCTTAGATGGCGGGAGCTCGAACACTGAAGCTTTCTTT
clone_size: NA
d_call: NA
j_call: TRBJ1-1
v_call: TRBV7-9

cdr3_aa: CAILRAPGYTF
cdr3_nt: TGTGCCATACTAAGGGCGCCTGGCTACACCTTC
clone_size: NA
d_call: NA
j_call: TRBJ1-2
v_call: TRBV7-2

cdr3_aa: CASRASGGNTEAFF
cdr3_nt: TGTGCCAGCAGGGCCAGTGGGGGGAACACTGAAGCTTTCTTT
clone_size: few
d_call: NA
j_call: TRBJ1-1
v_call: TRBV25-1

cdr3_aa: CASSLTYGLNYGYTF
cdr3_nt: TGTGCCAGCAGTTTAACGTACGGTTTGAACTATGGCTACACCTTC
clone_size: NA
d_call: NA
j_call: TRBJ1-2
v_call: TRBV12-3/TRBV12-4

cdr3_aa: CANRLQGVPTDTQYF
cdr3_nt: TGCGCCAACAGACTTCAGGGAGTGCCCACAGATACGCAGTATTTT
clone_size: few
d_call: NA
j_call: TRBJ2-3
v_call: TRBV5-1

cdr3_aa: CASSSQQAPSYEQYF
cdr3_nt: TGCGCCAGCAGCTCCCAACAGGCCCCCTCCTACGAGCAGTACTTC
clone_size: few
d_call: NA
j_call: TRBJ2-7
v_call: TRBV4-1

cdr3_aa: CASRPKKTFGLDTETQYF
cdr3_nt: TGTGCCAGCAGACCAAAAAAGACGTTCGGTCTTGATACGGAGACCCAGTACTTC
clone_size: NA
d_call: NA
j_call: TRBJ2-5
v_call: TRBV27

cdr3_aa: CASSSIRQGLFREQYF
cdr3_nt: TGTGCCAGCAGCTCCATACGGCAGGGGTTATTCCGCGAGCAGTACTTC
clone_size: NA
d_call: NA
j_call: TRBJ2-7
v_call: TRBV11-2

cdr3_aa: CASSLEHEQYF
cdr3_nt: TGCGCCAGCAGCTTGGAACACGAGCAGTACTTC
clone_size: few
d_call: NA
j_call: TRBJ2-7
v_call: TRBV5-1

cdr3_aa: CASTVLPGQGDGCTF
cdr3_nt: TGCGCCAGCACCGTATTACCGGGACAGGGCGATGGCTGCACCTTC
clone_size: NA
d_call: TRBD1
j_call: TRBJ1-2
v_call: TRBV5-1

cdr3_aa: CASSQDYPQGLNEKLFF
cdr3_nt: TGCGCCAGCAGCCAAGATTATCCCCAGGGCCTAAATGAAAAACTGTTTTTT
clone_size: NA
d_call: NA
j_call: TRBJ1-4
v_call: TRBV4-3

cdr3_aa: CSVGRVMNQPQHF
cdr3_nt: TGCAGCGTCGGGAGGGTAATGAATCAGCCCCAGCATTTT
clone_size: NA
d_call: NA
j_call: TRBJ1-5
v_call: TRBV20-1

cdr3_aa: CASTQEGTYNEQFF
cdr3_nt: TGTGCCAGCACCCAGGAGGGGACATACAATGAGCAGTTCTTC
clone_size: NA
d_call: NA
j_call: TRBJ2-1
v_call: TRBV7-9

cdr3_aa: CASGQASRYTF
cdr3_nt: TGTGCCAGCGGCCAAGCTTCGCGCTACACCTTC
clone_size: NA
d_call: NA
j_call: TRBJ1-2
v_call: TRBV3-1

cdr3_aa: CSARTNLLAGGTTDTQYF
cdr3_nt: TGCAGTGCTAGAACAAACTTACTAGCGGGGGGGACCACAGATACGCAGTATTTT
clone_size: few
d_call: TRBD2
j_call: TRBJ2-3
v_call: TRBV20-1

cdr3_aa: CASSLSGRGSYEQYF
cdr3_nt: TGCGCCAGCAGCCTCTCGGGCCGGGGATCCTACGAGCAGTACTTC
clone_size: many
d_call: NA
j_call: TRBJ2-7
v_call: TRBV4-3

cdr3_aa: CATSDLTANHYNEQFF
cdr3_nt: TGTGCCACCAGTGATTTGACAGCAAATCACTACAATGAGCAGTTCTTC
clone_size: NA
d_call: NA
j_call: TRBJ2-1
v_call: TRBV24-1

cdr3_aa: CASSLAVPPRGTQYF
cdr3_nt: TGTGCCAGCAGCTTAGCAGTCCCCCCCCGGGGAACGCAGTATTTT
clone_size: few
d_call: NA
j_call: TRBJ2-3
v_call: TRBV7-2

cdr3_aa: CSAGGFNSPLHF
cdr3_nt: TGCAGTGCCGGGGGATTTAATTCACCCCTCCACTTT
clone_size: few
d_call: NA
j_call: TRBJ1-6
v_call: TRBV20-1

cdr3_aa: CATSRRTVSETQYF
cdr3_nt: TGTGCCACCAGCAGAAGGACAGTCTCCGAGACCCAGTACTTC
clone_size: few
d_call: NA
j_call: TRBJ2-5
v_call: TRBV15

cdr3_aa: CASTSQTLANEKLFF
cdr3_nt: TGTGCCAGCACCTCCCAGACACTTGCGAATGAAAAACTGTTTTTT
clone_size: NA
d_call: NA
j_call: TRBJ1-4
v_call: TRBV6-1